The sequence of this TCR beta chain was determined in a study of blood T cells in healthy people across ages. Notes on the study in general: Naive CD4+ cell counts and diversity both ran higher in long-lived than in aged donors.

Sample-barcoded 5' priming and a J-beta primer mix drove a second PCR of about 6 to 12 cycles. MiXCR was run by TCRdb on the 5' RACE reads, yielding one entry per CDR3 protein. Among fewer than 1.5 million distinct CDR3 sequences listed, approximately 40% were seen once. This clonotype turned up a few times. The antigen remains unidentified. Every sample yielded at least 6.5 million isolated PBMCs. CDR3 length: 13 amino acids. V was trimmed by 0 bases and J by 0 bases, leaving 5 bases between them. CDR1 and CDR2 from the germline V gene are SQVTM and ANQGSEA. V gene TRBV29-1 combines with J gene TRBJ2-5, with D unclear. The source material was blood. This receptor was obtained from a woman younger than 30 in good health. CDR3 in DNA: TGCAGCGTTGAAGAACAGAACCAAGAGACCCAGTACTTC. Protein: CSVEEQNQETQYF. The variable domain in full, completed from reference TRBV29-1 and TRBJ2-5, reads SAVISQKPSRDICQRGTSLTIQCQVDSQVTMMFWYRQQPGQSLTLIATANQGSEATYESGFVIDKFPISRPNLTFSTLTVSNMSPEDSSIYLCSVEEQNQETQYFGPGTRLLVL.